The 9 T cell receptor beta chains below come from one sample, sequenced in a study of blood T cell repertoires in COVID-19. Profiling relied on immunoSEQ multiplex PCR, and the TCRdb table lists in-frame clones only, not all of them. This table holds 70,000 to 100,000 clones, 85% to 90% found once. Sequenced material: peripheral blood. The source of these receptors is a woman between 65 and 79 years old with acute or convalescent COVID-19.

A note on this clone: A junction boundary mismatches the germline segment, possibly from a read error. The chain combines TRBV7-7 with TRBJ2-5; maybe TRBD2 (5 bases). This CDR3 is 15 amino acids long. Per the germline V gene, CDR1 is SSHAT and CDR2 is FNYEAQ (reference sequence). The chain's CDR3 is CASSLATGVQETQYF. CDR3 sequence (DNA): TGTGCTAGCAGCTTAGCGACCGGGGTCCAAGAGACCCAGTACTTC.

This chain connects TRBV5-1 to TRBJ2-7, with D possibly TRBD1 on 6 matching bases. V lost 0 bases to trimming and J lost 2 bases, with 12 bases between them. The CDR3 consists of 15 residues. The germline V gene encodes CDR1 SGHRS and CDR2 YFSETQ. DNA for the CDR3: TGCGCCAGCAGCTTGGGAACAGGGAAAACCTACGAGCAGTACTTC. Its protein is CASSLGTGKTYEQYF. Full variable domain (remainder filled in from reference TRBV5-1 and TRBJ2-7): KAGVTQTPRYLIKTRGQQVTLSCSPISGHRSVSWYQQTPGQGLQFLFEYFSETQRNKGNFPGRFSGRQFSNSRSEMNVSTLELGDSALYLCASSLGTGKTYEQYFGPGTRLTVT.

The CDR3 nucleotides are TGCAGCGTTTCCCTCGTAGTTGCAGATACGCAGTATTTT. This codes for CSVSLVVADTQYF. This chain uses TRBV29-1 with TRBJ2-3; D call uncertain. The ends were cut back, 5 bases at V and 4 bases at J, with 13 bases in the middle. CDR3 size: 13 residues. Germline-derived CDR1 and CDR2 are SQVTM and ANQGSEA.

V gene TRBV15 combines with J gene TRBJ2-1, with TRBD2 matching over 10 bases. There are 16 residues in the CDR3. Germline V CDR1 and CDR2: LNHNV, YYDKDF (reference sequence). V was pared by 3 bases and J by 5 bases, with 7 bases of the junction left unmatched. The CDR3 sequence: CATSRNVAGGHNEQFF. The CDR3 bases are TGTGCCACCAGCAGGAACGTAGCGGGAGGACACAATGAGCAGTTCTTC.

The gene calls are TRBV14 and TRBJ2-1; D gene ambiguous. Germline CDR1 is SGHDN and CDR2 is FVKESK. The CDR3 is 14 amino acids. V was trimmed by 0 bases and J by 1 base, leaving 4 bases between them. The CDR3 nucleotides are TGTGCCAGCAGCCAAGACAGTTCCTACAATGAGCAGTTCTTC. Its protein product is CASSQDSSYNEQFF.

The chain couples TRBV30 to TRBJ2-7; TRBD1 matches 9 bases. Germline-derived CDR1 and CDR2 are GTSNPN and SVGIG (reference sequence). The ends lost 0 bases at V and 2 bases at J; junction bases unmatched: 11. The CDR3 extends over 17 amino acids. In DNA form, the CDR3 reads TGTGCCTGGAGTGTACTTGATTTGGGACAGGGCGCCTACGAGCAGTACTTC. Translated: CAWSVLDLGQGAYEQYF.

The chain joins TRBV6-5 to TRBJ1-6; TRBD1 aligns across 7 bases. V shed 6 bases, J shed 5 bases, and the junction held 7 bases outside the gene matches. The germline V gene has CDR1 MNHEY and CDR2 SVGAGI. The CDR3 extends over 15 amino acids. The CDR3 coding sequence is TGTGCCAGCAGGAGCTACGGGACAGATAATTCACCCCTCCACTTT. This gives the protein CASRSYGTDNSPLHF.

The chain recombines TRBV2 with TRBJ2-7; 9 nucleotides match TRBD2. There are 15 residues in the CDR3. V lost 4 bases to trimming and J lost 6 bases; unmatched junction nucleotides: 10. Germline CDR1 and CDR2: SNHLY and FYNNEI. CDR3 sequence reads: CASSVSRLAGTEQYF. CDR3 DNA sequence: TGTGCCAGCAGTGTCAGTCGGCTAGCGGGGACCGAGCAGTACTTC.

The chain combines TRBV5-5 with TRBJ2-3, with a possible D match to TRBD1 (5 bases). The CDR3 sequence is 14 residues long. Germline CDR1 and CDR2: SGHKS and YYEKEE (reference sequence). V was cut by 3 bases and J by 2 bases, with 10 bases left in between. CDR3 region: CASSSTGTTDTQYF. CDR3 DNA sequence: TGTGCCAGCAGCTCCACAGGAACCACAGATACGCAGTATTTT.